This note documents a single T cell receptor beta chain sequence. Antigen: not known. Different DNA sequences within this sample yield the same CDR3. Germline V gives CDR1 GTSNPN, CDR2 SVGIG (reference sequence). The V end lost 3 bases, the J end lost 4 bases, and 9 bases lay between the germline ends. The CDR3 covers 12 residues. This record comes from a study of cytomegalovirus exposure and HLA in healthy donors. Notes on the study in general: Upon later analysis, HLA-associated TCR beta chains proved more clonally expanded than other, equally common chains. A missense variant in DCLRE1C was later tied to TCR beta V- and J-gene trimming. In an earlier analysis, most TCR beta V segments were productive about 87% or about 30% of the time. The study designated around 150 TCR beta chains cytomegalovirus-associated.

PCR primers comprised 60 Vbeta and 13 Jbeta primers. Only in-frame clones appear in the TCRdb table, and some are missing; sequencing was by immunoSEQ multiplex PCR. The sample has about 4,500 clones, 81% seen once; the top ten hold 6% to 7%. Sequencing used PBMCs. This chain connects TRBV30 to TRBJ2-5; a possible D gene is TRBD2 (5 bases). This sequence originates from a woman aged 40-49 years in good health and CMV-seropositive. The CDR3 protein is CAWRGLAETQYF. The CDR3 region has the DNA TGTGCCTGGAGAGGGCTAGCAGAGACCCAGTACTTC.